Listed below are T cell receptor beta chains from one sample, sequenced in a study of blood T cell repertoires in COVID-19. Repertoires were generated with immunoSEQ multiplex PCR, while TCRdb's copy carries only in-frame clones and drops some. The data show 95,000 to 110,000 clones, over 60% seen once. Sequencing was performed on peripheral blood. Every receptor here comes from a man aged 65 to 85 with acute or convalescent COVID-19. The CDR3 runs from the conserved cysteine through the conserved F or W. A D gene is named only where the DNA matches it firmly. Clone size, where shown, is once, few, many, or a class for clones that have expanded.

j_call: TRBJ2-7
clone_size: .
d_call: .
v_call: TRBV6-1
cdr3_nt: TGTGCCAGCAGTGAGCAGGGGATCATCCACGAGCAGTACTTC
cdr3_aa: CASSEQGIIHEQYF

j_call: TRBJ2-5
clone_size: .
d_call: TRBD2
v_call: TRBV5-6
cdr3_nt: TGTGCCAGCAGCTTGGAAGTAGCGGGGGGGCCTGGTGAGACCCAGTACTTC
cdr3_aa: CASSLEVAGGPGETQYF

j_call: TRBJ2-1
clone_size: .
d_call: .
v_call: TRBV19
cdr3_nt: TGTGCCAGTAGTATATCAGGTGGAGGGGTAGGCAATGAGCAGTTCTTC
cdr3_aa: CASSISGGGVGNEQFF

j_call: TRBJ2-7
clone_size: once
d_call: .
v_call: TRBV9
cdr3_nt: TGTGCCAGCAGCGTGTCGGGTATAAGCTACGAGCAGTACTTC
cdr3_aa: CASSVSGISYEQYF

j_call: TRBJ2-7
clone_size: .
d_call: TRBD1
v_call: TRBV9
cdr3_nt: TGTGCCAGCAGCCCGGGACAGGGAAATTACGAGCAGTACTTC
cdr3_aa: CASSPGQGNYEQYF

j_call: TRBJ1-1
clone_size: .
d_call: TRBD1
v_call: TRBV11-2
cdr3_nt: TGTGCCAGCAGTAAACAGGGGGCGGGTAACACTGAAGCTTTCTTT
cdr3_aa: CASSKQGAGNTEAFF

j_call: TRBJ1-1
clone_size: .
d_call: .
v_call: TRBV12-5
cdr3_nt: TGTGCTACTCAGGACTTGAACACTGAAGCTTTCTTT
cdr3_aa: CATQDLNTEAFF

j_call: TRBJ1-1
clone_size: .
d_call: .
v_call: TRBV5-4
cdr3_nt: TGTGCCAGCAGCGTGTCAGTCCGAAACACTGAAGCTTTCTTT
cdr3_aa: CASSVSVRNTEAFF

j_call: TRBJ1-5
clone_size: .
d_call: .
v_call: TRBV4-1
cdr3_nt: TGCGCCAGCAGCCAAGGATCGGCGGGGAGCAATCAGCCCCAGCATTTT
cdr3_aa: CASSQGSAGSNQPQHF

j_call: TRBJ2-1
clone_size: .
d_call: TRBD1
v_call: TRBV18
cdr3_nt: TGTGCCAGCTCACCACCGGGACAGGGTGGGTATGAGCAGTTCTTC
cdr3_aa: CASSPPGQGGYEQFF

j_call: TRBJ1-1
clone_size: once
d_call: TRBD1
v_call: TRBV27
cdr3_nt: TGTGCCAGCAGTCCGTCGACAGGGGGTATCACTGAAGCTTTCTTT
cdr3_aa: CASSPSTGGITEAFF

j_call: TRBJ1-5
clone_size: .
d_call: TRBD1
v_call: TRBV2
cdr3_nt: TGTGCCAGCAGTGAACAGGGGGTCAGCAATCAGCCCCAGCATTTT
cdr3_aa: CASSEQGVSNQPQHF

j_call: TRBJ1-5
clone_size: .
d_call: TRBD1
v_call: TRBV27
cdr3_nt: TGTGCCAGCAGTTTAAGGGTGGGGCAACAGGGGGACTATCAGCCCCAGCATTTT
cdr3_aa: CASSLRVGQQGDYQPQHF

j_call: TRBJ2-4
clone_size: .
d_call: TRBD1
v_call: TRBV6-5
cdr3_nt: TGTGCCAGCCTGCCCAACGGACAGGGCAACATTCAGTACTTC
cdr3_aa: CASLPNGQGNIQYF

j_call: TRBJ1-2
clone_size: once
d_call: TRBD1
v_call: TRBV7-9
cdr3_nt: TGTGCCAGCAGCTTCCACAGGGGGCATGGCTACACCTTC
cdr3_aa: CASSFHRGHGYTF

j_call: TRBJ2-3
clone_size: few
d_call: TRBD2
v_call: TRBV5-6
cdr3_nt: TGTGCCAGCAGCTCGACTAGCGGGGGGCTTCTAACAGATACGCAGTATTTT
cdr3_aa: CASSSTSGGLLTDTQYF

j_call: TRBJ2-2
clone_size: .
d_call: .
v_call: TRBV6-5
cdr3_nt: TGTGCCAGCAGGAGGTCCGCGAACACCGGGGAGCTGTTTTTT
cdr3_aa: CASRRSANTGELFF

j_call: TRBJ1-1
clone_size: few
d_call: .
v_call: TRBV14
cdr3_nt: TGTGCCAGCAGCCCATGGGGGGTTTGGAACACTGAAGCTTTCTTT
cdr3_aa: CASSPWGVWNTEAFF

j_call: TRBJ1-1
clone_size: .
d_call: TRBD1
v_call: TRBV7-6
cdr3_nt: TGTGCCAGCAGCTTAGGGGGCGGGACAGGTCACACTGAAGCTTTCTTT
cdr3_aa: CASSLGGGTGHTEAFF

j_call: TRBJ1-2
clone_size: .
d_call: .
v_call: TRBV19
cdr3_nt: TGTGCCAGTAGTATCGGGAGTGTAGCTAACTATGGCTACACCTTC
cdr3_aa: CASSIGSVANYGYTF

j_call: TRBJ1-6
clone_size: once
d_call: TRBD1
v_call: TRBV5-1
cdr3_nt: TGCGCCAGCAGCTTGGGGCAGGGGGCTTATTCACCCCTCCACTTT
cdr3_aa: CASSLGQGAYSPLHF

j_call: TRBJ2-2
clone_size: .
d_call: TRBD2
v_call: TRBV6-1
cdr3_nt: TGTGCCAGCAGAGCGGGGAGCAACACCGGGGAGCTGTTTTTT
cdr3_aa: CASRAGSNTGELFF

j_call: TRBJ1-2
clone_size: .
d_call: TRBD1
v_call: TRBV27
cdr3_nt: TGTGCCAGCAGTCTCGGCAGGGACAGGGTAGCTGGCTACACCTTC
cdr3_aa: CASSLGRDRVAGYTF

j_call: TRBJ2-1
clone_size: .
d_call: TRBD2
v_call: TRBV7-6
cdr3_nt: TGTGCCAGCAGCTCGACTAGCGGGGGGGCCAATGAGCAGTTCTTC
cdr3_aa: CASSSTSGGANEQFF

j_call: TRBJ2-3
clone_size: once
d_call: .
v_call: TRBV20-1
cdr3_nt: TGCAGTGCTAGTTTTTATCCGGGGAGCACAGATACGCAGTATTTT
cdr3_aa: CSASFYPGSTDTQYF

j_call: TRBJ1-5
clone_size: .
d_call: .
v_call: TRBV18
cdr3_nt: TGTGCCAGCACTACGCAGGGTTGGGAAGGTCAGCCCCAGCATTTT
cdr3_aa: CASTTQGWEGQPQHF

j_call: TRBJ1-1
clone_size: .
d_call: .
v_call: TRBV18
cdr3_nt: TGTGCCAGCTCACCACCAGGCGGTGAAGCTTTCTTT
cdr3_aa: CASSPPGGEAFF

j_call: TRBJ2-2
clone_size: .
d_call: TRBD2
v_call: TRBV9
cdr3_nt: TGTGCCAGCAGCCCCATCGGGACTAGCGGGGGGTCCGGGACCGGGGAGCTGTTTTTT
cdr3_aa: CASSPIGTSGGSGTGELFF

j_call: TRBJ1-2
clone_size: .
d_call: TRBD1
v_call: TRBV6-2/TRBV6-3
cdr3_nt: TGTGCCAGCAGTCGCATACTGGGACAGGGAAGCGGCTACACCTTC
cdr3_aa: CASSRILGQGSGYTF

j_call: TRBJ1-1
clone_size: .
d_call: TRBD1
v_call: TRBV27
cdr3_nt: TGTGCCAGCAGCCTTCGGACAGGGGATGAAGCTTTCTTT
cdr3_aa: CASSLRTGDEAFF

j_call: TRBJ1-4
clone_size: few
d_call: TRBD1
v_call: TRBV9
cdr3_nt: TGTGCCAGCAGCCCCGGAGACAGGGTAATAGGGGAAAAACTGTTTTTT
cdr3_aa: CASSPGDRVIGEKLFF

j_call: TRBJ2-5
clone_size: .
d_call: .
v_call: TRBV9
cdr3_nt: TGTGCCAGCAGCGTAGCAAGCGGCAGGCTCCAAGAGACCCAGTACTTC
cdr3_aa: CASSVASGRLQETQYF

j_call: TRBJ2-3
clone_size: once
d_call: .
v_call: TRBV7-3
cdr3_nt: TGTGCCAGCAGCTTACATACAGGCGGAGGCACAGATACGCAGTATTTT
cdr3_aa: CASSLHTGGGTDTQYF

j_call: TRBJ2-5
clone_size: few
d_call: .
v_call: TRBV10-1
cdr3_nt: TGCGCCAGCTACGGGGTTGACGAAGAGACCCAGTACTTC
cdr3_aa: CASYGVDEETQYF

j_call: TRBJ2-1
clone_size: .
d_call: TRBD2
v_call: TRBV24-1
cdr3_nt: TGTGCCACCGCGACTAGCGGGGGAGTCAATGAGCAGTTCTTC
cdr3_aa: CATATSGGVNEQFF

j_call: TRBJ2-1
clone_size: .
d_call: TRBD1
v_call: TRBV6-5
cdr3_nt: TGTGCCAGCAGGAAGGACAGGTTCTACAATGAGCAGTTCTTC
cdr3_aa: CASRKDRFYNEQFF

j_call: TRBJ2-7
clone_size: .
d_call: .
v_call: TRBV27
cdr3_nt: TGTGCCAGCAGTTTACTGGGAGCCCACGAGCAGTACTTC
cdr3_aa: CASSLLGAHEQYF

j_call: TRBJ1-1
clone_size: .
d_call: TRBD1
v_call: TRBV9
cdr3_nt: TGTGCCAGCAGCTCAACCGGGACAGGGTCTGGAACTGAAGCTTTCTTT
cdr3_aa: CASSSTGTGSGTEAFF

j_call: TRBJ2-5
clone_size: .
d_call: .
v_call: TRBV24-1
cdr3_nt: TGTGCCACCAGTGATCTGGGGGGGACAGGAGGAGAGACCCAGTACTTC
cdr3_aa: CATSDLGGTGGETQYF

j_call: TRBJ1-1
clone_size: once
d_call: TRBD1
v_call: TRBV19
cdr3_nt: TGTGCCAGTAGTCCTTGGACAGGGCGGAACACTGAAGCTTTCTTT
cdr3_aa: CASSPWTGRNTEAFF

j_call: TRBJ2-3
clone_size: .
d_call: .
v_call: TRBV18
cdr3_nt: TGTGCCAGCTCACCTGGGAGAACCCCGAGCACAGATACGCAGTATTTT
cdr3_aa: CASSPGRTPSTDTQYF

j_call: TRBJ2-7
clone_size: .
d_call: .
v_call: TRBV10-1
cdr3_nt: TGCGCCAGCAGCGGGGGACAGTCAAGCTCCTACGAGCAGTACTTC
cdr3_aa: CASSGGQSSSYEQYF

j_call: TRBJ2-3
clone_size: few
d_call: TRBD2
v_call: TRBV5-1
cdr3_nt: TGCGCCAGCAGCCATACGTCCCAATTAGCGGGGGTACCTAGCACAGATACGCAGTATTTT
cdr3_aa: CASSHTSQLAGVPSTDTQYF

j_call: TRBJ1-2
clone_size: .
d_call: .
v_call: TRBV5-4
cdr3_nt: TGTGCCAGCAGCTTGGCTTTGTGGCAGGGGCATTATGGCTACACCTTC
cdr3_aa: CASSLALWQGHYGYTF

j_call: TRBJ1-3
clone_size: .
d_call: TRBD1
v_call: TRBV3-1/TRBV3-2
cdr3_nt: TGTGCCAGCAGCCAAGCGGGGGGCCCGACAGGGGCTGGAAACACCATATATTTT
cdr3_aa: CASSQAGGPTGAGNTIYF

j_call: TRBJ1-4
clone_size: .
d_call: .
v_call: TRBV29-1
cdr3_nt: TGCAGCGGGGAGGGAGAGAATGAAAAACTGTTTTTT
cdr3_aa: CSGEGENEKLFF

j_call: TRBJ2-3
clone_size: .
d_call: .
v_call: TRBV3-1/TRBV3-2
cdr3_nt: TGTGCCAGCAGCCAAGACAGGGGTGGTGATACGCAGTATTTT
cdr3_aa: CASSQDRGGDTQYF

j_call: TRBJ1-6
clone_size: few
d_call: .
v_call: TRBV15
cdr3_nt: TGTGCCACCAGCAGAGATTTAGATAATTCACCCCTCCACTTT
cdr3_aa: CATSRDLDNSPLHF

j_call: TRBJ2-7
clone_size: .
d_call: .
v_call: TRBV27
cdr3_nt: TGTGCCAGCAGTGCCCCGGGGTATCCCTACGAGCAGTACTTC
cdr3_aa: CASSAPGYPYEQYF

j_call: TRBJ2-7
clone_size: once
d_call: TRBD2
v_call: TRBV2
cdr3_nt: TGTGCCAGCAGGAGTAGGGAGGGTTGGCACGAGCAGTACTTC
cdr3_aa: CASRSREGWHEQYF

j_call: TRBJ2-2
clone_size: .
d_call: .
v_call: TRBV12-5
cdr3_nt: TGTGCTAGTGGTTTGGTACAAGTCCCCTTTCAAGACACCGGGGAGCTGTTTTTT
cdr3_aa: CASGLVQVPFQDTGELFF

j_call: TRBJ1-2
clone_size: .
d_call: TRBD1
v_call: TRBV5-1
cdr3_nt: TGCGCCAGCAGCCCGAGACAGGGAGATGGCTACACCTTC
cdr3_aa: CASSPRQGDGYTF

j_call: TRBJ2-7
clone_size: .
d_call: .
v_call: TRBV7-3
cdr3_nt: TGTGCCAGCAGCCGCGGGGACGGCTTCTACGAGCAGTACTTC
cdr3_aa: CASSRGDGFYEQYF

j_call: TRBJ2-3
clone_size: .
d_call: .
v_call: TRBV5-5
cdr3_nt: TGTGCCAGCAGCTTGGGAGGGCTTGCCACAGATACGCAGTATTTT
cdr3_aa: CASSLGGLATDTQYF

j_call: TRBJ1-2
clone_size: .
d_call: TRBD1
v_call: TRBV2
cdr3_nt: TGTGCCAGCAGTGAAGCTAGGACAGGCTCGGACTATGGCTACACCTTC
cdr3_aa: CASSEARTGSDYGYTF

j_call: TRBJ1-5
clone_size: .
d_call: TRBD1
v_call: TRBV7-3
cdr3_nt: TGTGCCAGCAGCTACAGGGGAGGTCAGCCCCAGCATTTT
cdr3_aa: CASSYRGGQPQHF

j_call: TRBJ2-1
clone_size: .
d_call: TRBD1
v_call: TRBV19
cdr3_nt: TGTGCCAGTAGTATAATGGACAGGGGAGGCCATGAGCAGTTCTTC
cdr3_aa: CASSIMDRGGHEQFF

j_call: TRBJ1-2
clone_size: .
d_call: TRBD1
v_call: TRBV27
cdr3_nt: TGTGCCAGCAGTTGGCGGACAGGCGGAGACTATGGCTACACCTTC
cdr3_aa: CASSWRTGGDYGYTF

j_call: TRBJ2-2
clone_size: .
d_call: .
v_call: TRBV11-2
cdr3_nt: TGTGCCAGCAGCTTACAGGGACACCGGCCCGGGGAGCTGTTTTTT
cdr3_aa: CASSLQGHRPGELFF

j_call: TRBJ1-5
clone_size: few
d_call: TRBD1
v_call: TRBV2
cdr3_nt: TGTGCCAGCGCCCGGGACAGCAATAGCAATCAGCCCCAGCATTTT
cdr3_aa: CASARDSNSNQPQHF